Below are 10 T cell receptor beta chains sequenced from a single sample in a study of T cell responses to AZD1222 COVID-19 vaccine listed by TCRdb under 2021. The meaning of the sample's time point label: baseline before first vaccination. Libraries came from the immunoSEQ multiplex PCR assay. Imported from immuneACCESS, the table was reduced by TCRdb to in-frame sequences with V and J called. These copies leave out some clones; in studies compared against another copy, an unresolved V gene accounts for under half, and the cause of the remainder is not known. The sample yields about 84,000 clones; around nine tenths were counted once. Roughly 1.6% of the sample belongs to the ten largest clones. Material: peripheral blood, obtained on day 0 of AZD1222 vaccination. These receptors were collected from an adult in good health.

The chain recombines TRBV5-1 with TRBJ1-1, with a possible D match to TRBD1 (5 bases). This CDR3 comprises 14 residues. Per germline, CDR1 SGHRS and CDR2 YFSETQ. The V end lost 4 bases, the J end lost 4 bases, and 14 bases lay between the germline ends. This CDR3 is CASSLQGGSTEAFF. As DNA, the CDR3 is TGCGCCAGCAGCCTCCAGGGTGGGTCCACTGAAGCTTTCTTT.

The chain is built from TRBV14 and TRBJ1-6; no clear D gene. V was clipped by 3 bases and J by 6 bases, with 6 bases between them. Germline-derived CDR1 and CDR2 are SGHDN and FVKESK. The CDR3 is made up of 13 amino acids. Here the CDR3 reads CASSQLLNSPLHF. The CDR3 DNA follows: TGTGCCAGCAGCCAGCTTCTTAATTCACCCCTCCACTTT.

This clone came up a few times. The CDR3, as DNA: TGTGCCTGGAGTGTTAGGAGGGACTCCTATAATTCACCCCTCCACTTT. Residues: CAWSVRRDSYNSPLHF. This chain joins TRBV30 and TRBJ1-6; D not certain. Germline loops: CDR1 GTSNPN, CDR2 SVGIG (reference sequence). Trimming cost V 0 bases and J 0 bases, with 9 bases left between them. The CDR3 has 16 amino acids.

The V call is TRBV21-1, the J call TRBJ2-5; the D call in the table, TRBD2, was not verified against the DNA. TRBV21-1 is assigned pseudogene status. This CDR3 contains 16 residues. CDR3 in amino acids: CASSKAGREGAETQYF. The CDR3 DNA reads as TGTGCCAGCAGCAAAGCGGGGCGGGAGGGGGCGGAGACCCAGTACTTC.

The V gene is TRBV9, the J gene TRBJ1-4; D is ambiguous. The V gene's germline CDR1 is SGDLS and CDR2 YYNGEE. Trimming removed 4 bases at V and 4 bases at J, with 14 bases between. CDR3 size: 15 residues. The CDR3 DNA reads TGTGCCAGCAGCCCGAGTGGCAGTTTTAATGAAAAACTGTTTTTT. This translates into CASSPSGSFNEKLFF.

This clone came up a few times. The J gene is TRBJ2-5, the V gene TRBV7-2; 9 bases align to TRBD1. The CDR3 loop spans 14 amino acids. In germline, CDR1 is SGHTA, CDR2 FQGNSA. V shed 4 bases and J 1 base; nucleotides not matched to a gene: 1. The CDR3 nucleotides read TGTGCCAGCAGCTGGACAGGGGCCCAAGAGACCCAGTACTTC. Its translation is CASSWTGAQETQYF.

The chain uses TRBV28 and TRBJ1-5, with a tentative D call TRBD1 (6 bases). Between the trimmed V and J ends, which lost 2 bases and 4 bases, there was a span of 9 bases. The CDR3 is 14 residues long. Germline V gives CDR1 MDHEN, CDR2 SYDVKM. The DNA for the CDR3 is TGTGCCAGCAGTTTACACAGGGATAATCAGCCCCAGCATTTT. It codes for CASSLHRDNQPQHF.

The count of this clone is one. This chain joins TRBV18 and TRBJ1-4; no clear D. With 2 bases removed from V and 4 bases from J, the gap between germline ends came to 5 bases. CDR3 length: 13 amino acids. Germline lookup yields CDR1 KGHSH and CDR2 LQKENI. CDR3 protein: CASSPGLNEKLFF. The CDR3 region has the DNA TGTGCCAGCTCACCAGGGCTTAATGAAAAACTGTTTTTT.

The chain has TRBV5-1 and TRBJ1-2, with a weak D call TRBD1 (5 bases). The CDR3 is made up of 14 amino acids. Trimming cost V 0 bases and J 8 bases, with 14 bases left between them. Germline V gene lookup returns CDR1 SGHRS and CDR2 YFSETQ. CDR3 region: CASSLGAGRGGYTF. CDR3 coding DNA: TGCGCCAGCAGCTTGGGTGCAGGGAGAGGAGGCTACACCTTC.

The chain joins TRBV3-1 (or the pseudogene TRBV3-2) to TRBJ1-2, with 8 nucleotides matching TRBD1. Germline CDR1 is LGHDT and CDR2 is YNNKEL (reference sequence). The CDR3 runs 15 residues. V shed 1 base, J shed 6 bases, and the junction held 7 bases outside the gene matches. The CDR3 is CASSQVWAGGDGYTF. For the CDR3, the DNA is TGTGCCAGCAGCCAAGTATGGGCAGGGGGCGATGGCTACACCTTC.